Described below is a single T cell receptor beta chain sequence and its context. Its cognate antigen is unknown. This sample stems from a study of shared clonotypes between healthy human individuals. Study-level findings and limits: Tissue TCR repertoires likely differ from these blood-only repertoires. The four-donor shared clonotypes exceeded non-shared clonotypes in generation probability, with non-shared ones scoring lower.

CDR1 MNHEY and CDR2 SMNVEV come from the germline V gene (reference sequence). Germline trimming cut 3 bases from V and 5 bases from J; bases unmatched to any gene: 6. This CDR3 comprises 15 residues. Sequenced by immunoSEQ multiplex PCR; TCRdb stores in-frame clones only, minus some. The sample contains approximately 720,000 clones, more than 70% of which appear only once. The receptor was derived from a woman aged 25 to 39 in good health. The material sequenced was memory CD4+ T cells sorted from blood. The subset is: CD45RA-negative fraction. This chain joins TRBV27 and TRBJ2-3, with 9 bases lining up with TRBD1. CDR3 sequence reads: CASSFLQGAVDTQYF. In DNA, the CDR3 is TGTGCCAGCAGTTTCTTACAGGGGGCGGTAGATACGCAGTATTTT.